This TCR beta chain is from a study of shared clonotypes between healthy human individuals. Study-level information: Three plates each covered CD4 naive and memory; CD8 naive two, CD8 memory one. Study observations and caveats: Shared clonotypes: 4.5% to 6% naive CD4, approximately 3.4% naive CD8, about 2.5% memory CD4, about 0.4% memory CD8. Naive subsets tended to show greater estimated richness than memory subsets. Some clonotypes were shared by all four sorted-subset donors, while others were not shared. The non-shared ones had lower generation probabilities than the shared ones.

As regards this clone: No antigen is known for it.

CDR3 length: 15 residues. Trimming took 1 base from V and 7 from J; bases not matched to a gene: 8. Germline CDR1 is SEHNR and CDR2 is FQNEAQ (reference sequence). Repertoires were generated with immunoSEQ multiplex PCR, while TCRdb's copy carries only in-frame clones and drops some. The table has 600,000 to 750,000 clones, 90% seen once. The material sequenced was memory CD8+ T cells from PBMCs. Stated subset: CD45RO+ cells pooled with CCR7-negative TemRA cells. This TCR was recovered from a young man in good health. Some clones in this sample may be carry-over from other donors' samples. The chain combines TRBV7-9 with TRBJ1-2; 8 bases match TRBD1. The CDR3 protein is CASSLVETGEVGYTF. DNA for the CDR3: TGTGCCAGCAGCTTAGTCGAGACAGGGGAGGTTGGCTACACCTTC.